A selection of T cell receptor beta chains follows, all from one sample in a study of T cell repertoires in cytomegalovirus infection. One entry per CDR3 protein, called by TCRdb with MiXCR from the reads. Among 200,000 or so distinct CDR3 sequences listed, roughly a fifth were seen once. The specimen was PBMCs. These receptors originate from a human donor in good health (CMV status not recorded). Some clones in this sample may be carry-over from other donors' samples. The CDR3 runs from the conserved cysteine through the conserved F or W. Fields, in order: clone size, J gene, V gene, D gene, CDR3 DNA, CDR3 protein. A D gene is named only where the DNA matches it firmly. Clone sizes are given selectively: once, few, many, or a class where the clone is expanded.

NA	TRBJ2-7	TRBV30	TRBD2	TGTGCCTGGATGGGATCGGGGGGCGAGCAGTACTTC	CAWMGSGGEQYF
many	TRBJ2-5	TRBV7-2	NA	TGTGCCAGCAGCTTAGTTAGAAAAGAGACCCAGTACTTC	CASSLVRKETQYF
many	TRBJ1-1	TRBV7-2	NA	TGTGCCAGCAGCTTCCCCGCCCCGTTAGGTTCAAACACTGAAGCTTTCTTT	CASSFPAPLGSNTEAFF
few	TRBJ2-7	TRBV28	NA	TGTGCCAGCAGTTTAGTTGGCCTCTACGAGCAGTACTTC	CASSLVGLYEQYF
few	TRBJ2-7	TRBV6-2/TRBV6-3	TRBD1	TGTGCCAGCAGTCGCCCCGGGACAGGGGTACCCTACGAGCAGTACTTC	CASSRPGTGVPYEQYF
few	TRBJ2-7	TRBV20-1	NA	TGCAGTGCTAGAGATTGGGCCAGGGCTAGTTACGAGCAGTACTTC	CSARDWARASYEQYF
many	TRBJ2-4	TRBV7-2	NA	TGTGCCTCTCAGCTGAGGAGGGAAAGCATTCAGTACTTC	CASQLRRESIQYF
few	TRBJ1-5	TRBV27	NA	TGTGCCAGCAGTTTATTGGGGACTCAGCCCCAGCATTTT	CASSLLGTQPQHF
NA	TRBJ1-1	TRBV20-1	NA	TGCAGTGCTACCGGATCTGGGCTTGAAGCTTTCTTT	CSATGSGLEAFF
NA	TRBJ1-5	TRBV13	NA	TGTGCCAGCAGCTTAGGCCCCAGGGCTCAGCCCCAGCATTTT	CASSLGPRAQPQHF
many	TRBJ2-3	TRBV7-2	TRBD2	TGTGCCAGCAGCTCCGGGACTAGCGGGGGAGGGACAGATACGCAGTATTTT	CASSSGTSGGGTDTQYF
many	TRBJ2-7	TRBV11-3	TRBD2	TGTGCCAGCAGCTCCAGACTAGCGGGAATCTACGAGCAGTACTTC	CASSSRLAGIYEQYF
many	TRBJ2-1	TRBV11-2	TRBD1	TGTGCCAGCAGAGAGCCCGGGACAGGGAACAATGAGCAGTTCTTC	CASREPGTGNNEQFF
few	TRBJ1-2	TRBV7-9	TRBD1	TGTGCCAGCAGCCGGGACAGCGGGGGCTACACCTTC	CASSRDSGGYTF
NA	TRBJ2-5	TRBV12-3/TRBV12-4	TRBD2	TGTGCCAGCAGTCACTTTTCGGGGGGTGGGGAGACCCAGTACTTC	CASSHFSGGGETQYF
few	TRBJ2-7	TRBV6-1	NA	TGTGCCGTCAAGCTGGCAGAAACCTACGAGCAGTACTTC	CAVKLAETYEQYF
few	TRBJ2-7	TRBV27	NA	TGTGCCAGCAGTCCACACCGACTTGCCTACGAGCAGTACTTC	CASSPHRLAYEQYF
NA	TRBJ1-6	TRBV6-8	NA	TGTGCCAGCAGTTACTCCCAGGCGGCAGGGTCACCCCTCCACTTT	CASSYSQAAGSPLHF
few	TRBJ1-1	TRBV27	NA	TGTGCCAGCAGTCCCCGGAACAGGGTTCTGCACACTGAAGCTTTCTTT	CASSPRNRVLHTEAFF
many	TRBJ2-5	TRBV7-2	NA	TGTGCCAGCAGCCAACAGGGCAGGACTGAGGAGACCCAGTACTTC	CASSQQGRTEETQYF
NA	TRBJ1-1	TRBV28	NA	TGTGCCAGCAGTTTAAAGGGGGTACCGAACACTGAAGCTTTCTTT	CASSLKGVPNTEAFF
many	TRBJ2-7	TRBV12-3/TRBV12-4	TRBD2	TGTGCCAGCAGTCCGACTAGCGGTACTTTTTACGAGCAGTACTTC	CASSPTSGTFYEQYF
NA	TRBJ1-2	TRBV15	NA	TGTGCCACCAGCAGATCGGGTCTGGGAGGCGGCTACACCTTC	CATSRSGLGGGYTF
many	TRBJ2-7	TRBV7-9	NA	TGTGCCAGCAGCTTAGTGCCGTCCCCAGGGTTCTACGAGCAGTACTTC	CASSLVPSPGFYEQYF
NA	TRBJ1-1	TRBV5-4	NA	TGTGCCAGCAGCCCCAAAACCGGGACAACGAACACTGAAGCTTTCTTT	CASSPKTGTTNTEAFF
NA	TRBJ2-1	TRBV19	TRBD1	TGTGCCAGTAGTCCGTACACCGGGACAGACAATGAGCAGTTCTTC	CASSPYTGTDNEQFF
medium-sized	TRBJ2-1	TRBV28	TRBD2	TGTGCCAGCAGTTTAGCGGGAGACCCCTACAATGAGCAGTTCTTC	CASSLAGDPYNEQFF
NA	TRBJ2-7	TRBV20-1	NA	TGCAGTGTTCTCTCGCCCGGGTCCACGTACGAGCAGTACTTC	CSVLSPGSTYEQYF
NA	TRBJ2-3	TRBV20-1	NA	TGCAATGCTAGGAAGGCTCGTCTTGGGGTAGATACGCAGTATTTT	CNARKARLGVDTQYF
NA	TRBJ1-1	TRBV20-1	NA	TGCAGTGCTAGAGCGGGGTTCACTGAAGCTTTCTTT	CSARAGFTEAFF
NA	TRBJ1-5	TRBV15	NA	TGTGCCACCAGCAGAGATTTGACAGTCGGACAGCCCCAGCATTTT	CATSRDLTVGQPQHF
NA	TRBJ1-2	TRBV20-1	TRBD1	TGCAGTGCTAGAGGAACAGGGGACTATGGCTACACCTTC	CSARGTGDYGYTF
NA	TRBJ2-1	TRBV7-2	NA	TGTGCCAGCAGTCGACAGGTAATCGGGGGCAATGAGCAGTTCTTC	CASSRQVIGGNEQFF
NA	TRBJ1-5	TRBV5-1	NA	TGCGCCAGCAGGGCAACTAGCAATCAGCCCCAGCATTTT	CASRATSNQPQHF
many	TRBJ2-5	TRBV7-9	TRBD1	TGTGCCAGCAGCTTGGGTGGACAGGTTGAGACCCAGTACTTC	CASSLGGQVETQYF
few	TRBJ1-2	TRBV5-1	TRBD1	TGCGCCAGCAGCGCCGACACAGGGGCAAACTATGGCTACACCTTC	CASSADTGANYGYTF
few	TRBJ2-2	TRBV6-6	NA	TGTGCCAGCATTACGGACGGGGGCACCGGGGAGCTGTTTTTT	CASITDGGTGELFF
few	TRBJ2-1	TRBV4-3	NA	TGCGCCAGCAGCCCCGCCGGTGGTAGAAGCGCCAATGAGCAGTTCTTC	CASSPAGGRSANEQFF
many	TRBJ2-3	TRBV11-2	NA	TGTGCCAGCAGCTCCGGACCCAAGGATACGCAGTATTTT	CASSSGPKDTQYF
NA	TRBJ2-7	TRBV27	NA	TGTGCCAGCAGTTTAAGGGTTCCCACCTACGAGCAGTACTTC	CASSLRVPTYEQYF
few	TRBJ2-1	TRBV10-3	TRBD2	TGTGCCATCAGCCTCCCGACCAGCGGGGGGGGCAATGAGCAGTTCTTC	CAISLPTSGGGNEQFF
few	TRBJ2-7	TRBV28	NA	TGTGCCAGCAGTTTTAGAGGATCTCTTTCCTACGAGCAGTACTTC	CASSFRGSLSYEQYF
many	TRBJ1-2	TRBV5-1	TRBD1	TGCGCCAGCAGCTTGGAGGGGACAGTTTATGGCTACACCTTC	CASSLEGTVYGYTF
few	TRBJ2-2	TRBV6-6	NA	TGTGCCAGCAGTGCTGTGACTATCTCAACCGGGGAGCTGTTTTTT	CASSAVTISTGELFF
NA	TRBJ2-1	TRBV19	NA	TGTGCCAGTAGTCCGGCTACCGAGCAGTTCTTC	CASSPATEQFF
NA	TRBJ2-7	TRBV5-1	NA	TGCGCCAGCAGCTTCTCCGGGACAACCTACGAGCAGTACTTC	CASSFSGTTYEQYF
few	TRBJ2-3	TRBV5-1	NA	TGCGCCAGCAGCCCCGGACAGCACACAGATACGCAGTATTTT	CASSPGQHTDTQYF
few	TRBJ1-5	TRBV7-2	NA	TGTGCCAGCAGTCCCCCGGGTCGCCCCCAGCATTTT	CASSPPGRPQHF
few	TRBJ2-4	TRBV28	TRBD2	TGTGCCAGCAGTCCCCAAGCGGGAGCGGTAAACATTCAGTACTTC	CASSPQAGAVNIQYF
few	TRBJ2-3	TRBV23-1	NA	TGCGCCAGCAGTCAATCGCCACAGGCGCAGTATTTT	CASSQSPQAQYF